This T cell receptor (beta chain) derives from a study of shared clonotypes between healthy human individuals. On the study more broadly: CD8 memory received one plate per donor, CD8 naive two, CD4 memory three and CD4 naive three.

CD45RA-negative memory and CD45RA+ naive subsets were split from the CD4+ cells. The table lists this clone with a count of one. Its target is not known. This CDR3 comprises 14 residues. Germline CDR1 SGHAT, CDR2 FQNNGV. Germline trimming cut 3 bases from V and 5 bases from J; bases unmatched to any gene: 5. Study results and caveats: The study found roughly 5% of naive CD4 clonotypes shared across several donors.

For each subset, genomic DNA was distributed in equal portions over several immunoSEQ plates. TCRdb keeps only in-frame clones here, not all; method: immunoSEQ multiplex PCR. This repertoire shows roughly 1.5 million clones, about 98% found once; its top ten account for approximately 0.44%. The sample consisted of naive CD4+ T cells sorted from blood. Documented subset: CD45RA+ positively selected. The receptor was derived from a man between 25 and 39 years old in good health. The chain joins TRBV11-2 to TRBJ2-7; the match to TRBD1 covers 9 bases. In DNA form, the CDR3 reads TGTGCCAGCAGCTTCCGGGACAGGGATCACGAGCAGTACTTC. The encoded protein is CASSFRDRDHEQYF.